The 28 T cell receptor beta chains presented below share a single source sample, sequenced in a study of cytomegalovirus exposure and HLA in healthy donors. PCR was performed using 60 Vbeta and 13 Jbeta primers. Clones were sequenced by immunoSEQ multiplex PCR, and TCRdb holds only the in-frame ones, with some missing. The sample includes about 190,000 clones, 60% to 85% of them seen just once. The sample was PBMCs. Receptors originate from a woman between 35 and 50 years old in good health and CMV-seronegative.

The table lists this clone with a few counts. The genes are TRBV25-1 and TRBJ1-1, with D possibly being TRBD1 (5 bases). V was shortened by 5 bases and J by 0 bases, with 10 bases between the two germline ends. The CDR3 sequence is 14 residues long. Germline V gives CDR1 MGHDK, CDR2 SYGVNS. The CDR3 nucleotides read TGTGCCAGCAGTCCGGCAGGGATGAACACTGAAGCTTTCTTT. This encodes CASSPAGMNTEAFF. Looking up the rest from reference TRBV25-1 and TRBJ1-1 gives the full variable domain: EADIYQTPRYLVIGTGKKITLECSQTMGHDKMYWYQQDPGMELHLIHYSYGVNSTEKGDLSSESTVSRIRTEHFPLTLESARPSHTSQYLCASSPAGMNTEAFFGQGTRLTVV.

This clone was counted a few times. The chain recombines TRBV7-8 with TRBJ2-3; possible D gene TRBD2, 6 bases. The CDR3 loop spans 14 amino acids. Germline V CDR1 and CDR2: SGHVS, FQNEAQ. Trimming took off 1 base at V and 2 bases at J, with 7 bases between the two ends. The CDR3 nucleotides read TGTGCCAGCAGCTTAGGGCGGGACACAGATACGCAGTATTTT. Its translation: CASSLGRDTDTQYF.

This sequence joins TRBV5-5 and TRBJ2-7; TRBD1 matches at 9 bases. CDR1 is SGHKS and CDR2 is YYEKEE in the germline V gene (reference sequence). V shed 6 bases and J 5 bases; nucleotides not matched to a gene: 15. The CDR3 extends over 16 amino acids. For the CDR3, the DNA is TGTGCCAGCACGTTAATACCGGGACAGGGAGGCCACGAGCAGTACTTC. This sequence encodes CASTLIPGQGGHEQYF.

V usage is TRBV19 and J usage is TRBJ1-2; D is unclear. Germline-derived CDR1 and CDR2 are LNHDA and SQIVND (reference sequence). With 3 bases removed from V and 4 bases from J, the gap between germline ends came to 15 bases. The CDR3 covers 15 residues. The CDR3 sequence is CASSIKLRGIYGYTF. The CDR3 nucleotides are TGTGCCAGTAGTATTAAACTTAGAGGGATCTATGGCTACACCTTC.

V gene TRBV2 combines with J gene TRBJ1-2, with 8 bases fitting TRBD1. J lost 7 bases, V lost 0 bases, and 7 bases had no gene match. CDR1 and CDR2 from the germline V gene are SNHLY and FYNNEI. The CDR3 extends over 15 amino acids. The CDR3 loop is CASSEALPGGGGYTF. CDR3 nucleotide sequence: TGTGCCAGCAGTGAAGCCCTCCCAGGGGGCGGTGGCTACACCTTC.

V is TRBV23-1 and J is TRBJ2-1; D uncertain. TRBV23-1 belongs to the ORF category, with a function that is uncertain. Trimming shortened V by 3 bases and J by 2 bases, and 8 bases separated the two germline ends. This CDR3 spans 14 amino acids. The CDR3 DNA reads TGCGCCAGCAGTCAGCGGTACACCTACAATGAGCAGTTCTTC. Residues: CASSQRYTYNEQFF.

The CDR3 DNA sequence: TGTGCCAGCAGCACAGGGGAACCTCAGCCCCAGCATTTT. Translated: CASSTGEPQPQHF. The chain has TRBV2 and TRBJ1-5, with TRBD1 matching 7 bases. J gave up 6 bases and V 6 bases, and 5 bases lay outside the gene matches. The CDR3 has 13 residues. From germline, CDR1 is SNHLY and CDR2 FYNNEI.

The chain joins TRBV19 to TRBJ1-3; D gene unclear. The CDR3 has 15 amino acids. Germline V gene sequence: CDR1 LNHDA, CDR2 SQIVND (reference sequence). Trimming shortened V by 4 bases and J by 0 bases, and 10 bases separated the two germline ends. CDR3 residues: CASSKTGDSGNTIYF. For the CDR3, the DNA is TGTGCCAGTAGTAAAACGGGAGACTCTGGAAACACCATATATTTT. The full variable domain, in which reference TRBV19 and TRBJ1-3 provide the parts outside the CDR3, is DGGITQSPKYLFRKEGQNVTLSCEQNLNHDAMYWYRQDPGQGLRLIYYSQIVNDFQKGDIAEGYSVSREKKESFPLTVTSAQKNPTAFYLCASSKTGDSGNTIYFGEGSWLTVV.

CDR3 DNA sequence: TGCAGCGTTGAAGAGGAGGTGGGAGGGCGTTGGGAGCAGTTCTTC. This translates into CSVEEEVGGRWEQFF. This sequence joins TRBV29-1 and TRBJ2-1; 7 bases are a match to TRBD2. CDR1 is SQVTM and CDR2 is ANQGSEA in the germline V gene. J gave up 10 bases and V 0 bases, and 12 bases lay outside the gene matches. The length of the CDR3 is 15 residues.

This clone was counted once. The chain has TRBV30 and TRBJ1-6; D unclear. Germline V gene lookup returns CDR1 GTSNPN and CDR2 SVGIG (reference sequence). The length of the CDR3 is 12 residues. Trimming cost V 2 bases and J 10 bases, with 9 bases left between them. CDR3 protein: CAWSTEASPLHF. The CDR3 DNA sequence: TGTGCCTGGAGTACCGAGGCGTCACCCCTCCACTTT.

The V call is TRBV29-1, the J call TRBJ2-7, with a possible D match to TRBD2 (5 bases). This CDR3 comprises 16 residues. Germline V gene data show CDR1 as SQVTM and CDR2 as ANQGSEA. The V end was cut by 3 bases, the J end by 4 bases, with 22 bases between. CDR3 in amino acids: CSVERGSRLASYEQYV. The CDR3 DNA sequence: TGCAGCGTTGAGAGAGGGAGTAGATTGGCATCGTACGAGCAGTACGTC.

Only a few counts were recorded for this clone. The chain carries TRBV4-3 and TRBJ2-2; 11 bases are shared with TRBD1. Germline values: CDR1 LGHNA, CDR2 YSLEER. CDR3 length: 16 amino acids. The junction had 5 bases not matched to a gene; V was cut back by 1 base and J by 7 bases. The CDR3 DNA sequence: TGCGCCAGCAGCCAAGGGGGACAGGGGGAAATCGGGGAGCTGTTTTTT. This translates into CASSQGGQGEIGELFF.

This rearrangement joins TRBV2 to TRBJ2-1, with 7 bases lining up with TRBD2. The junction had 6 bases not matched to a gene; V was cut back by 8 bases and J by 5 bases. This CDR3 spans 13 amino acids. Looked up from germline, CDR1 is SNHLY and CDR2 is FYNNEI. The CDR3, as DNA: TGTGCCAGCGGAGGACTAGGAGACAATGAGCAGTTCTTC. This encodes CASGGLGDNEQFF.

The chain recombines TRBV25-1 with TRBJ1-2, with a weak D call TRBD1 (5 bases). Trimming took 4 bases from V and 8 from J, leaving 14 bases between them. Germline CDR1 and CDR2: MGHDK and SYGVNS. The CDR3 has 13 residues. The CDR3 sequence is CASSGAGLGGYTF. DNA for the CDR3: TGTGCCAGCAGTGGGGCAGGGCTGGGGGGCTACACCTTC.

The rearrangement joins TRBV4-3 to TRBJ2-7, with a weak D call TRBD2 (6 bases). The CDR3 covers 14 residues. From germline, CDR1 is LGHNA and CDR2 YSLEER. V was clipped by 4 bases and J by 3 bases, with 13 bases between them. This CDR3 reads CASSLRLEGYEQYF. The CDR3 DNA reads TGCGCCAGCAGCCTACGACTAGAGGGCTACGAGCAGTACTTC.

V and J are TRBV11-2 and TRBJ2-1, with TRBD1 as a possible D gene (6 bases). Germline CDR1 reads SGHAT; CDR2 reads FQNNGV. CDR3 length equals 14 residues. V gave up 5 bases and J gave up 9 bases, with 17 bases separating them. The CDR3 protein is CASSVITGRAEQFF. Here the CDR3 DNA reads TGTGCCAGCAGCGTGATTACAGGGCGCGCTGAGCAGTTCTTC.

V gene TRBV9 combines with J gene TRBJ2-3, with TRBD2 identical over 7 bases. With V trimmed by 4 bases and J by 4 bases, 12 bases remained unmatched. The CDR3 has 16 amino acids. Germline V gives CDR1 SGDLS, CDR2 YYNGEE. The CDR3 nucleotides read TGTGCCAGCAGCCCGCGGTCGTTGGGAGGGGCAGATACGCAGTATTTT. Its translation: CASSPRSLGGADTQYF.

The CDR3 loop reads CASSFLQGSTDTQYF. The CDR3 coding sequence is TGCGCCAGCAGCTTCCTTCAGGGAAGCACAGATACGCAGTATTTT. The genes are TRBV5-1 and TRBJ2-3; D might be TRBD1 (5 bases). The CDR3 is made up of 15 amino acids. V lost 2 bases, J lost 0 bases, and 10 bases lay in between. Germline CDR1 SGHRS, CDR2 YFSETQ.

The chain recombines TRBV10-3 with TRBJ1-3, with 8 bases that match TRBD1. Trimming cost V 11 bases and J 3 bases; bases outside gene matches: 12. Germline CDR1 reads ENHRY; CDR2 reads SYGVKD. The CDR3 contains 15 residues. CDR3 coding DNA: TGTGCCGCCCAAGGACAGGGAAGGAGTGGAAACACCATATATTTT. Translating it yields CAAQGQGRSGNTIYF.

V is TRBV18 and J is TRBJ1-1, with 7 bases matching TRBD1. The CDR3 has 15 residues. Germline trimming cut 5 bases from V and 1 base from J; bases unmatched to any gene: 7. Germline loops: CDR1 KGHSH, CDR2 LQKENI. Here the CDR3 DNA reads TGTGCCAGCTCATATACAGGGGCTGGGAACACTGAAGCTTTCTTT. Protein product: CASSYTGAGNTEAFF. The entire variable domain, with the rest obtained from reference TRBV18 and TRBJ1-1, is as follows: NAGVMQNPRHLVRRRGQEARLRCSPMKGHSHVYWYRQLPEEGLKFMVYLQKENIIDESGMPKERFSAEFPKEGPSILRIQQVVRGDSAAYFCASSYTGAGNTEAFFGQGTRLTVV.

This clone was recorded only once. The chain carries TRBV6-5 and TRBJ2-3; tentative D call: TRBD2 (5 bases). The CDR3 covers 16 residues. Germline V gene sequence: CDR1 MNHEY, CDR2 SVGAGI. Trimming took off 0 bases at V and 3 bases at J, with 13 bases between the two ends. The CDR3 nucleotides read TGTGCCAGCAGTTACTCCAAGTTCGGGGAAACAGATACGCAGTATTTT. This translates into CASSYSKFGETDTQYF.

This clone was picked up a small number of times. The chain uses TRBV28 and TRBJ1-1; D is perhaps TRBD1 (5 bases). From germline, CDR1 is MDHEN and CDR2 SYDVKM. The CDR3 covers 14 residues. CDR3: CVTKRAGVYTEAFF. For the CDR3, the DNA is TGTGTCACAAAAAGGGCGGGGGTATACACTGAAGCTTTCTTT.

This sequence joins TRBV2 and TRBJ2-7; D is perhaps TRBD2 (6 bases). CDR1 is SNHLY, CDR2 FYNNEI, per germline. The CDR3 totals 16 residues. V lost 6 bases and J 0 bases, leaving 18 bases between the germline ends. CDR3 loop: CASSQMGRPGSYEQYF. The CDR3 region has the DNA TGTGCCAGCAGCCAAATGGGGAGGCCTGGCTCCTACGAGCAGTACTTC.

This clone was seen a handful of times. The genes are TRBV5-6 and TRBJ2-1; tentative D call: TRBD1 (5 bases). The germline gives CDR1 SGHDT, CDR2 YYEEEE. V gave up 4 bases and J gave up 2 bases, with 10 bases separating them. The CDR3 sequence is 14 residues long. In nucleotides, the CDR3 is TGTGCCAGCAGCCAATCAGGGACCTACAATGAGCAGTTCTTC. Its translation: CASSQSGTYNEQFF.

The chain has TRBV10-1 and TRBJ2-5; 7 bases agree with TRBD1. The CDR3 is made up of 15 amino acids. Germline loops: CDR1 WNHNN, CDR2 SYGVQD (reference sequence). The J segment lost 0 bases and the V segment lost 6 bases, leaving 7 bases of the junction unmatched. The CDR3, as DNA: TGCGCCAGCAGGCACAACAGGGGTCACCAAGAGACCCAGTACTTC. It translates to CASRHNRGHQETQYF.

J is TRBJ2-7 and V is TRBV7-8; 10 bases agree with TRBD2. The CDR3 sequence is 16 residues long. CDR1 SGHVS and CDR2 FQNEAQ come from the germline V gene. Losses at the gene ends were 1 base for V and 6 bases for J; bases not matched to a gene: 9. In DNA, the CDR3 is TGTGCCAGCAGCTTAGGGGCTAGCGGGAGTAAAGGCGAGCAGTACGTC. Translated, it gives CASSLGASGSKGEQYV.

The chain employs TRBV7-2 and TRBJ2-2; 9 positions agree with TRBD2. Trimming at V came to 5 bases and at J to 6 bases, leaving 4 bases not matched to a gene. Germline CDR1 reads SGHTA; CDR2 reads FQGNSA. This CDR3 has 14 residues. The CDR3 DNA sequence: TGTGCCAGCAGCCCGGGACTAGCCCCCGGGGAGCTGTTTTTT. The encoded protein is CASSPGLAPGELFF.

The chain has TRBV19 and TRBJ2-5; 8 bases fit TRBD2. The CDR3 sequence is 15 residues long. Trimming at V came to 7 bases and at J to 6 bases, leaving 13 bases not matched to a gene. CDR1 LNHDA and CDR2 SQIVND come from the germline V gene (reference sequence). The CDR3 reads CASTPTGLGRQTQYF. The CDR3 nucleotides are TGTGCCAGTACACCAACGGGACTAGGTAGACAGACCCAGTACTTC.